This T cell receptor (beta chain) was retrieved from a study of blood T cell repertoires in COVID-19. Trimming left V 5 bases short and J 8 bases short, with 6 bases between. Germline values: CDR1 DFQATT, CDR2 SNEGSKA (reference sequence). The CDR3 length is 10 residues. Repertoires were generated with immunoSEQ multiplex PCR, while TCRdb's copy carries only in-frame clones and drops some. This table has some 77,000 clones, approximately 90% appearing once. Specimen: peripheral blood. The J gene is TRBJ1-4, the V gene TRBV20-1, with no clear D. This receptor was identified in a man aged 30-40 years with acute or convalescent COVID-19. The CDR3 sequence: CSAPLEKLFF. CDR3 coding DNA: TGCAGTGCTCCCCTGGAAAAACTGTTTTTT.